The present TCR beta chain was sequenced within a study of blood T cells in healthy people across ages. Findings and limits, study-wide: TCR beta diversity, measured per million T cells, fell in a roughly linear way with age. Naive CD4+ cell counts and diversity both ran higher in long-lived than in aged donors.

Isolated PBMCs totaled at least 7 million in each sample. The second PCR ran about 6 to 11 cycles with a sample-barcoded 5' primer and J-beta primers. TCRdb itself ran the 5' RACE reads through MiXCR, one entry per CDR3 protein. The repertoire holds over a million distinct CDR3 sequences, with approximately 59% as singletons. Germline V lookup: CDR1 SGHRS, CDR2 YFSETQ. The length of the CDR3 is 17 residues. The ends lost 4 bases at V and 3 bases at J; junction bases unmatched: 8. Details on this clonotype: The antigen remains unidentified.

V is TRBV5-1 and J is TRBJ2-5; 14 nucleotides agree with TRBD2. The sequencing input was blood. The TCR originated in a man younger than 35 in good health. CDR3 sequence reads: CASSPTGTSGSKETQYF. The CDR3 DNA reads TGCGCCAGCAGCCCCACCGGGACTAGCGGGAGTAAAGAGACCCAGTACTTC.